This TCR beta chain was identified during a study of T cells in Graves' hyperthyroidism and ophthalmopathy. Study summary: Before any treatment, at initial diagnosis, peripheral blood was collected. Notes on the study in general: Separating ophthalmopathy from stable hyperthyroidism was achieved by a 13 V-J model. Blood also held most thyroid clonotypes expanded beyond 0.001.

The J segment lost 8 bases and the V segment lost 5 bases, leaving 10 bases of the junction unmatched. Germline V gene sequence: CDR1 GTSNPN, CDR2 SVGIG (reference sequence). This CDR3 has 13 residues. There are a few counts of this clonotype. Its specificity is unknown. TCR beta CDR3 regions were amplified from RNA transcripts. The study used the HTBI primer set for a first-round RT-PCR of the TCR CDR3. TCRdb used MiXCR to reprocess the multiplex PCR reads, holding one entry per CDR3 protein. The profile covers hundreds of thousands of distinct CDR3 sequences, with less than 25% appearing a single time and 11% taken by the ten largest.

The receptor comes from a woman aged 25-40 years with Graves' ophthalmopathy. Sequencing was performed on blood. The genes are TRBV30 and TRBJ1-2; 8 nucleotides match TRBD1. DNA of the CDR3: TGTGCCTGGGATGCGGGGACAGGCGACGGCTACACCTTC. Amino acids: CAWDAGTGDGYTF.